A selection of T cell receptor beta chains follows, all from one sample in a study of PD-1 blockade in classical Hodgkin lymphoma. Sequencing was performed with immunoSEQ multiplex PCR; in TCRdb, only in-frame clones are kept and a portion is missing. Of approximately 100,000 clones listed, approximately 90% are singletons. Sequenced material: peripheral blood mononuclear cells (PBMCs), taken before the second cycle of nivolumab. The receptors here all came from a human donor with classical Hodgkin lymphoma. The CDR3 runs from the conserved cysteine through the conserved F or W. A D gene is named only where the DNA matches it firmly. Clone size appears in some rows only: once, few, many, or a class for an expanded clone.

j_gene: TRBJ1-4; d_gene: TRBD1; v_gene: TRBV19; abundance: NA; CDR3nt: TGTGCCAGTAGGGGACAGAGTGCAACTAATGAAAAACTGTTTTTT; CDR3aa: CASRGQSATNEKLFF
j_gene: TRBJ1-6; d_gene: NA; v_gene: TRBV11-2; abundance: NA; CDR3nt: TGTGCCAGCAGCCAATTTGGGAGATCCAATTCACCCCTCCACTTT; CDR3aa: CASSQFGRSNSPLHF
j_gene: TRBJ1-2; d_gene: NA; v_gene: TRBV10-3; abundance: NA; CDR3nt: TGTGCCATCAGAGGTCCGGGCTATGGCTACACCTTC; CDR3aa: CAIRGPGYGYTF
j_gene: TRBJ1-1; d_gene: NA; v_gene: TRBV5-8; abundance: NA; CDR3nt: TGTGCCAGCAGCTTGGCGGGGGGTGGCACTGAAGCTTTCTTT; CDR3aa: CASSLAGGGTEAFF
j_gene: TRBJ2-7; d_gene: TRBD2; v_gene: TRBV18; abundance: NA; CDR3nt: TGTGCCAGCTCACCAGAGACTAGCGGGGGGGCCTACGAGCAGTACTTC; CDR3aa: CASSPETSGGAYEQYF
j_gene: TRBJ2-7; d_gene: NA; v_gene: TRBV27; abundance: NA; CDR3nt: TGTGCCAGCCTCTCCCTTGGGGGCGAGCAGTACTTC; CDR3aa: CASLSLGGEQYF
j_gene: TRBJ1-4; d_gene: NA; v_gene: TRBV20-1; abundance: NA; CDR3nt: TGCAGTGTAAGAAGAAATGAAAAACTGTTTTTT; CDR3aa: CSVRRNEKLFF
j_gene: TRBJ2-7; d_gene: TRBD2; v_gene: TRBV29-1; abundance: NA; CDR3nt: TGCAGCACCAGGACTAGCGGGGGGGGCTACGAGCAGTACTTC; CDR3aa: CSTRTSGGGYEQYF
j_gene: TRBJ2-1; d_gene: TRBD2; v_gene: TRBV6-1; abundance: NA; CDR3nt: TGTGCCAGCAGTGTACTAGCGGGGATCAATGAGCAGTTCTTC; CDR3aa: CASSVLAGINEQFF
j_gene: TRBJ2-1; d_gene: TRBD2; v_gene: TRBV5-5; abundance: NA; CDR3nt: TGTGCCAGCAGCCGGGGGGACTCTTACAATGAGCAGTTCTTC; CDR3aa: CASSRGDSYNEQFF
j_gene: TRBJ1-6; d_gene: NA; v_gene: TRBV28; abundance: NA; CDR3nt: TGTGCCAGCAGTTTATTTCGGGATTCACCCCTCCACTTT; CDR3aa: CASSLFRDSPLHF
j_gene: TRBJ1-2; d_gene: NA; v_gene: TRBV4-2; abundance: NA; CDR3nt: TGTGCCAGCAGCCAAGATAATCGGGCGGAGAGGTACACCTTC; CDR3aa: CASSQDNRAERYTF
j_gene: TRBJ1-4; d_gene: TRBD1; v_gene: TRBV2; abundance: NA; CDR3nt: TGTGCCAGCAGTGAAGGGACAGGGGAAGAAAAACTGTTTTTT; CDR3aa: CASSEGTGEEKLFF
j_gene: TRBJ2-7; d_gene: NA; v_gene: TRBV5-5; abundance: NA; CDR3nt: TGTGCCAGCAGCTTATACAGGGAGGAGGAGCAGTACTTC; CDR3aa: CASSLYREEEQYF
j_gene: TRBJ1-3; d_gene: NA; v_gene: TRBV5-6; abundance: NA; CDR3nt: TGTGCCAGCAGCCGAACTATGGCTGGAAACACCATATATTTT; CDR3aa: CASSRTMAGNTIYF
j_gene: TRBJ2-1; d_gene: NA; v_gene: TRBV18; abundance: NA; CDR3nt: TGTGCCAGCTCATCACGGGTGACAGGTTACAATGAGCAGTTCTTC; CDR3aa: CASSSRVTGYNEQFF
j_gene: TRBJ1-2; d_gene: TRBD1; v_gene: TRBV2; abundance: NA; CDR3nt: TGTGCCAGCAGCCCCCACAGACAGGGGGGGATTCATGGCTACACCTTC; CDR3aa: CASSPHRQGGIHGYTF
j_gene: TRBJ1-2; d_gene: NA; v_gene: TRBV6-5; abundance: NA; CDR3nt: TGTGCCAGCAGCTCCTTACCTAGGGCCTATGGCTACACCTTC; CDR3aa: CASSSLPRAYGYTF
j_gene: TRBJ2-1; d_gene: TRBD2; v_gene: TRBV6-6; abundance: NA; CDR3nt: TGTGCCAGCAGTTTAGGCGGGGGGGCCGGGGGCAATGAGCAGTTCTTC; CDR3aa: CASSLGGGAGGNEQFF
j_gene: TRBJ1-2; d_gene: NA; v_gene: TRBV27; abundance: NA; CDR3nt: TGTGCCAGCAGTCCGGTCGGGGGGGACTATGGCTACACCTTC; CDR3aa: CASSPVGGDYGYTF
j_gene: TRBJ2-7; d_gene: NA; v_gene: TRBV11-2; abundance: NA; CDR3nt: TGTGCCAGCAGCTTAGATATGCCTAGCTACGAGCAGTACTTC; CDR3aa: CASSLDMPSYEQYF
j_gene: TRBJ2-7; d_gene: NA; v_gene: TRBV7-2; abundance: NA; CDR3nt: TGTGCCAGCAGCCCCACAGGGAACCCCTTTCTCGAGCAGTACTTC; CDR3aa: CASSPTGNPFLEQYF
j_gene: TRBJ1-1; d_gene: NA; v_gene: TRBV28; abundance: NA; CDR3nt: TGTGCCAGCAGTTTAAGGGGACAGAACACTGAAGCTTTCTTT; CDR3aa: CASSLRGQNTEAFF
j_gene: TRBJ1-5; d_gene: TRBD1; v_gene: TRBV19; abundance: few; CDR3nt: TGTGCCAGTAGTATAGGGCAGGGGGTTCAGCCCCAGCATTTT; CDR3aa: CASSIGQGVQPQHF
j_gene: TRBJ1-1; d_gene: TRBD1; v_gene: TRBV5-1; abundance: NA; CDR3nt: TGCGCCAGCAGCTTGGACACGACAGGGGATGGCACTGAAGCTTTCTTT; CDR3aa: CASSLDTTGDGTEAFF